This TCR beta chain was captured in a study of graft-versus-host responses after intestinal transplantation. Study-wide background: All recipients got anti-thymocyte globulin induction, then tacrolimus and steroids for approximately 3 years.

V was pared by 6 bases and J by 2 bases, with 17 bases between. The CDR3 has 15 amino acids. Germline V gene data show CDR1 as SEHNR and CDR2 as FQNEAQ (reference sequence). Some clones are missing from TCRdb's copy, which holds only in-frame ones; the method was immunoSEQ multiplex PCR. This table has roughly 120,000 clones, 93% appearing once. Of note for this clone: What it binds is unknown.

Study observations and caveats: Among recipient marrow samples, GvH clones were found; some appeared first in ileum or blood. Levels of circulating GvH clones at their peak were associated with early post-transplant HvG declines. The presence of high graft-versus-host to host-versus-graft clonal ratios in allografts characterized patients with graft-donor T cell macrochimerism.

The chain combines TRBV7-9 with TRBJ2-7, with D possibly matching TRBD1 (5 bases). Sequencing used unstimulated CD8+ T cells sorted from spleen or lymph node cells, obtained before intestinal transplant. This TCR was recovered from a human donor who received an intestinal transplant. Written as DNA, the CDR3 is TGTGCCAGCAGTTCAGACAGAACCGCCACCTACGAGCAGTACTTC. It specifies CASSSDRTATYEQYF.